What follows are 15 T cell receptor beta chains derived from one specimen sequenced in a study of breast tumors, draining lymph nodes, adjacent tissues. Axillary draining lymph nodes of breast cancer patients supplied the node samples. MiXCR, applied by TCRdb to the multiplex PCR reads, yields one record per CDR3 protein. Counted here are 130,000 or so distinct CDR3 sequences, about 20% occurring once; the ten biggest clones make up 2% to 2.5%. The specimen sequenced was axillary lymph node tissue. The source of these receptors is a female donor with breast cancer. Some clones in this sample may be carry-over from other donors' samples.

The sample holds a few counts of this clonotype. The chain uses TRBV15 and TRBJ2-7, with TRBD1 matching 8 bases. Germline V gives CDR1 LNHNV, CDR2 YYDKDF (reference sequence). The V segment lost 3 bases and the J segment 5 bases; nucleotides outside the gene matches: 6. The CDR3 spans 14 residues. CDR3 sequence (DNA): TGTGCCACCAGCAGGGACAGGGCAGTTCACGAGCAGTACTTC. Translated: CATSRDRAVHEQYF.

This clonotype occurred once. A much larger clonotype is one base distant, so this may be a read error. The V call is TRBV12-3 or TRBV12-4, the J call TRBJ1-4; TRBD1 matches at 8 bases. The length of the CDR3 is 14 residues. CDR3 amino acids: CASRGTGRSEKLSF. The CDR3 coding sequence is TGTGCCAGCAGGGGGACAGGTCGGAGTGAAAAACTGTCTTTT.

The sample holds many counts of this clonotype. The J gene is TRBJ2-3, the V gene TRBV6-5; unclear D gene. Germline CDR1 and CDR2: MNHEY and SVGAGI. CDR3 length equals 14 residues. Trimming removed 7 bases from V and 0 bases from J, with 11 bases in between. CDR3 amino acids: CASKVSASTDTQYF. The CDR3 DNA reads as TGTGCCAGCAAAGTGAGCGCAAGCACAGATACGCAGTATTTT.

This clonotype was picked up many times. The J gene is TRBJ1-2, the V gene TRBV6-6; 7 positions agree with TRBD1. Unmatched junction bases numbered 12, after V lost 7 bases and J lost 7 bases. The germline V gene has CDR1 MNHNY and CDR2 SVGAGI (reference sequence). The CDR3 sequence is 14 residues long. This CDR3 reads CASTSDRVGFGYTF. The CDR3 coding sequence is TGTGCCAGCACCTCTGACAGGGTGGGTTTTGGCTACACCTTC.

This clonotype was seen many times. The gene calls are TRBV7-8 and TRBJ2-3; D possibly corresponds to TRBD2 (6 bases). Trimming took off 6 bases at V and 7 bases at J, with 26 bases between the two ends. The CDR3 has 17 amino acids. Germline assignment: CDR1 SGHVS and CDR2 FQNEAQ. For the CDR3, the DNA is TGTGCCAGCAGTTCAACTATAGCGGAAGCGTCCCTCTATACGCAGTATTTT. This gives the protein CASSSTIAEASLYTQYF.

This clonotype was seen repeatedly, ten times or more. The V call is TRBV7-8, the J call TRBJ2-1; no reliable D call. CDR1 and CDR2 (germline): SGHVS, FQNEAQ. Trimming shortened V by 5 bases and J by 0 bases, and 14 bases separated the two germline ends. The CDR3 consists of 16 residues. Here the CDR3 DNA reads TGTGCCAGCAGCCCACGGTGGATAAGCTCCTACAATGAGCAGTTCTTC. This sequence encodes CASSPRWISSYNEQFF.

This clonotype was seen many times. This chain uses TRBV20-1 with TRBJ2-3; 8 nucleotides line up with TRBD2. The CDR3 consists of 14 residues. The J segment lost 0 bases and the V segment lost 1 base, leaving 0 bases of the junction unmatched. CDR1 is DFQATT, CDR2 SNEGSKA, per germline (reference sequence). The CDR3 DNA reads TGCAGTGCTAGAGCTAGCGGGAGCACAGATACGCAGTATTTT. Residues: CSARASGSTDTQYF.

This clonotype was counted at least ten times. V gene TRBV7-8 combines with J gene TRBJ2-7; D is possibly TRBD2 (5 bases). CDR1 and CDR2 (germline): SGHVS, FQNEAQ. This CDR3 contains 14 residues. Trimming cost V 5 bases and J 3 bases, with 14 bases left between them. The CDR3 region is CASSPSLAGYEQYF. CDR3 nucleotide sequence: TGTGCCAGCAGCCCTTCCCTTGCGGGCTACGAGCAGTACTTC.

On this clonotype itself: A single base separates this from a much larger clone, so it may be a read error. V is TRBV9 and J is TRBJ2-7, with 7 nucleotides matching TRBD2. With 4 bases clipped from V and 5 bases from J, the junction kept 12 bases outside the gene matches. The CDR3 spans 15 residues. CDR1 is SGDLS, CDR2 YYNGEE, per germline. CDR3 in amino acids: CASSHGTGGRNEQYF. DNA for the CDR3: TGTGCCAGCAGCCATGGGACTGGCGGGAGAAACGAGCAGTACTTC.

Comment on this clonotype: The conserved closing phenylalanine or tryptophan is absent in this CDR3, likely reflecting a read error. The V gene is TRBV27, the J gene TRBJ1-4; D uncertain. V lost 0 bases to trimming and J lost 8 bases, with 13 bases between them. The CDR3 has 15 amino acids. CDR1 is MNHEY and CDR2 is SMNVEV in the germline V gene (reference sequence). The CDR3 DNA sequence: TGTGCCAGCAGTTTATCTTCCGGGAGGGTCGAAAAACTGTTTCTT. Amino acid sequence: CASSLSSGRVEKLFL.

This clonotype was recorded many times. This chain links TRBV6-5 with TRBJ2-2, with 7 bases aligning to TRBD2. Germline assignment: CDR1 MNHEY and CDR2 SVGAGI. J lost 0 bases, V lost 8 bases, and 3 bases had no gene match. The CDR3 covers 14 residues. Here the CDR3 reads CASRLAPNTGELFF. The CDR3 nucleotides are TGTGCCAGCCGACTAGCCCCGAACACCGGGGAGCTGTTTTTT.

The chain links TRBV12-3 or TRBV12-4 to TRBJ1-1, with a tentative D call TRBD1 (6 bases). The V and J ends lost 5 bases and 3 bases respectively, with 13 bases between them. The CDR3 totals 14 residues. Here the CDR3 reads CASSAVQGYTEAFF. In DNA form, the CDR3 reads TGTGCCAGCAGTGCCGTACAGGGTTACACTGAAGCTTTCTTT.

This clonotype was picked up a small number of times. The chain joins TRBV5-4 to TRBJ2-6, with a tentative D call TRBD1 (5 bases). CDR3 length: 17 amino acids. V was pared by 3 bases and J by 4 bases, with 17 bases between. Germline CDR1 reads SGHNT; CDR2 reads YYREEE (reference sequence). CDR3 nucleotide sequence: TGTGCCAGCAGCTCCAGGGTCGGGTACTCCGGGGCCAACGTCCTGACTTTC. This translates into CASSSRVGYSGANVLTF.

This clonotype was recorded at least ten times. The rearrangement links TRBV10-3 to TRBJ1-5, with D tentatively TRBD1 (6 bases). The CDR3 loop spans 17 amino acids. Trimming took off 2 bases at V and 7 bases at J, with 21 bases between the two ends. Germline values: CDR1 ENHRY, CDR2 SYGVKD. CDR3 loop: CAISERIGSGVGQPQHF. CDR3 sequence (DNA): TGTGCCATCAGTGAGAGGATCGGCTCAGGGGTAGGGCAGCCCCAGCATTTT.

Details on this clonotype: A much larger clone sits a single nucleotide away, making a read error possible. The gene calls are TRBV19 and TRBJ2-7; TRBD1 is a possible D gene (5 bases). The CDR3 loop spans 13 amino acids. Germline values: CDR1 LNHDA, CDR2 SQIVND (reference sequence). The CDR3 region is CASSIGGAYERYF. CDR3 DNA: TGTGCCAGTAGTATAGGGGGCGCGTACGAGCGGTACTTC.